Listed below are T cell receptor beta chains from one sample, sequenced in a study of blood T cell repertoires in COVID-19. Profiled with immunoSEQ multiplex PCR; TCRdb holds only in-frame clones, not every one. This table has some 200,000 clones, 84% appearing once. Sequencing was performed on peripheral blood. These receptors were obtained from a woman between 65 and 79 years old with COVID-19, enrolled during active disease. Each CDR3 is given with its conserved first and last residue. Each record gives: J gene, V gene, CDR3 protein.

TRBJ2-3	TRBV30	CAWIDSNTDTQYF
TRBJ2-4	TRBV28	CASSFGRDIQYF
TRBJ1-1	TRBV15	CATSRSRGFRDEAFF
TRBJ2-5	TRBV3-1/TRBV3-2	CASTLAGGPEETQYF
TRBJ1-2	TRBV6-1	CASSEGTGGTGGYTF
TRBJ1-6	TRBV19	CASSIGAGVRSPLHF
TRBJ1-2	TRBV6-1	CASSEAGATYGYTF
TRBJ2-4	TRBV9	CASSVGGSRNTKNIQYF
TRBJ1-2	TRBV4-1	CASSQGRGYTF
TRBJ1-2	TRBV7-2	CASSLVLSRGYGYTF
TRBJ2-1	TRBV19	CASSIAGRGSLNEQFF
TRBJ1-1	TRBV5-1	CASSLGATGGGTEAFF
TRBJ2-7	TRBV5-1	CASNGLADEQYF
TRBJ1-5	TRBV30	CAWSGTVNQPQHF
TRBJ2-7	TRBV7-2	CASSARTGPYEQYF
TRBJ2-7	TRBV7-2	CASSSQSSYEQYF
TRBJ2-1	TRBV7-6	CASSLAEAPYTNEQFF
TRBJ1-1	TRBV9	CASSVVVSVFAEAFF
TRBJ2-1	TRBV5-1	CASSDATGGSYNEQFF
TRBJ2-2	TRBV10-3	CAAGISDTGELFF
TRBJ1-5	TRBV6-2/TRBV6-3	CASSPAGDNQPQHF
TRBJ1-2	TRBV27	CASTTGDGSVYTF
TRBJ2-7	TRBV6-5	CACEREGRYREQYF
TRBJ2-7	TRBV4-2	CASSQLSGTGFDEQYF
TRBJ1-4	TRBV18	CASSPRLGHEKLFF
TRBJ1-2	TRBV29-1	CSVRGQAEGYTF
TRBJ2-1	TRBV9	CASSVLRTSGNNEQFF
TRBJ2-3	TRBV30	CAWRFGSSDTQYF
TRBJ2-1	TRBV7-3	CASSLSQAGGQNEQFF
TRBJ2-3	TRBV5-1	CASSSGTGRTDTQYF
TRBJ1-6	TRBV3-1/TRBV3-2	CASSQFQESPLHF
TRBJ1-2	TRBV29-1	CSVVPGDHYGYTF
TRBJ1-6	TRBV29-1	CSVEDLQGESSPLHF
TRBJ2-3	TRBV20-1	CSASGTGSTDTQYF
TRBJ1-2	TRBV6-5	CASSQQGTVYGYTF
TRBJ2-5	TRBV30	CAWSPSGGWETQYF
TRBJ2-6	TRBV4-2	CASSYRTGSSGANVLTF
TRBJ1-2	TRBV6-5	CASTAGEYGYTF
TRBJ1-5	TRBV28	CASSSPSLGPNQPQHF
TRBJ1-5	TRBV6-1	CASSASRVSNNQPQHF
TRBJ2-7	TRBV4-2	CASSQDGGYSYEQYF
TRBJ1-5	TRBV5-6	CASALWALGNQPQHF
TRBJ2-3	TRBV28	CASSLWGVGREADTQYF
TRBJ1-1	TRBV12-3/TRBV12-4	CASSFSEDTEAFF